The source of this T cell receptor (beta chain) is a study of blood T cell repertoires in COVID-19 (TCRdb year 2020). At the level of the whole study: Samples from collaborators originated in the United States, Italy and Spain and spanned both the acute and convalescent phases of COVID-19. The material from the prospective study consisted of cDNA or gDNA derived from T cells, B-cell-depleted T cells, or PBMCs. Subjects who had been exposed to COVID-19, were actively infected with it, or had recovered from it provided the deeply sampled blood TCRbeta repertoires that made up the dataset. A freely available public database, intended as a resource for researchers studying the immune response to SARS-CoV-2, is where the repertoires were released. Samples came from the ongoing ImmuneRACE study (first 160 participants) plus 1,254 subjects from 6 global collaborators. Nearly every sample came with metadata listing a de-identified subject ID, COVID-19 status, age in years and sex. Where available, HLA class I and class II types were obtained from metadata supplied by the sample provider rather than from assay-based typing. Findings and caveats that apply to the study as a whole: The quantity of clinical and demographic metadata differed by source and by participant and was supplied without curation.

In the prospective study, participants were about 18 to 95 years old, resided in fewer than 25 geographic areas of the United States, and were enrolled through a virtual design. In the prospective study, cohorts were assigned on the basis of participant-reported clinical history obtained from a screening survey and a study questionnaire. For ImmuneRACE Cohort 3, a participant was defined as recovered based on two consecutive negative NP/OP PCR tests, clearance by a healthcare professional, or resolution of symptoms. Mobile phlebotomists in the prospective study collected whole blood, serum and a nasopharyngeal or oropharyngeal swab from every participant. Over a roughly two-month period, participants in the prospective study had the option of providing additional blood draws and questionnaires. Before DNA extraction, prospective study blood samples were shipped either frozen or at room temperature.

Via the germline V gene (reference sequence), CDR1 is SEHNR and CDR2 FQNEAQ. CDR3 length: 13 amino acids, cysteine to phenylalanine. Only the CDR3 part of the read is kept: 39 bases, read in frame from the first base. V and J are truncated by 1 base and 9 bases respectively, leaving an intervening sequence of 10 bases. On this clone: What this receptor recognizes is not known. Per-base quality was not reported, and no clone a single base away is much larger than it.

TCRbeta CDR3 regions were amplified from genomic DNA by means of the immunoSEQ Assay, a bias-controlled multiplex PCR. The source study handled its data this way. The number of nucleated cells in each sample was estimated by amplification of reference gene primers within the assay. To quantify the absolute abundance of each unique TCRbeta CDR3 rearrangement, sequence reads were collapsed and filtered. For each sample, productive Simpson clonality was calculated as the square root of Simpson's diversity index over productive rearrangements. TCRdb retrieved this table from immuneACCESS and kept in-frame rearrangements only. Not all clones are present; in checked studies, unresolved V genes account for under half, and no reason is known for the remainder. That table is the source of V, J and clone size, and D and trimming were worked out from the DNA. This sample comprises 140,000 to 150,000 clones, 85% to 90% of them detected only once. Of the sample, over 9% is held by the ten largest clones.

Input material: PBMCs or T cells enriched from blood (not recorded which). The chain couples TRBV7-9 to TRBJ2-1; the D gene cannot be resolved reliably. This TCR came from a man aged 55 to 70 who had recovered from COVID-19. The CDR3 region: CASSLVESSEQFF. The nucleotides are TGTGCCAGCAGCTTAGTGGAGTCTAGTGAGCAGTTCTTC.